Shown below are 24 T cell receptor beta chains from a single sample sequenced in a study of identical twins. MiXCR, run by TCRdb on the 5' RACE reads, gives a single entry per CDR3 protein. The repertoire consists of 1.5 million to 2 million distinct CDR3 sequences, with roughly 35% occurring once and the leading ten covering about 0.3%. The sequenced sample was cord blood. These receptors were taken from a newborn girl in good health.

This clonotype was counted at least ten times. Written as DNA, the CDR3 is TGCAGCGTTCCCCGGGGGAGCGGGGGCAATGAGCAGTTCTTC. Its translation: CSVPRGSGGNEQFF. V and J are TRBV29-1 and TRBJ2-1, with 8 bases fitting TRBD2. The germline V gene encodes CDR1 SQVTM and CDR2 ANQGSEA. The CDR3 runs 14 residues. V lost 5 bases and J lost 6; bases outside the gene matches: 9.

This clonotype was counted many times. This chain links TRBV28 with TRBJ2-1; possible D gene TRBD1, 6 bases. V gave up 5 bases and J gave up 9 bases, with 11 bases separating them. The CDR3 loop spans 12 amino acids. Germline CDR1 MDHEN, CDR2 SYDVKM. This CDR3 is CASSLNRVEQFF. The CDR3, as DNA: TGTGCCAGCAGTCTCAACAGGGTTGAGCAGTTCTTC.

This sequence joins TRBV7-6 and TRBJ1-6; 7 bases align to TRBD1. V lost 2 bases and J lost 7; bases outside the gene matches: 5. The CDR3 length is 15 residues. The germline gives CDR1 SGHVS, CDR2 FNYEAQ. CDR3 amino acids: CASSLSSTGNSPLHF. The CDR3 region has the DNA TGTGCCAGCAGCTTATCCTCGACAGGGAATTCACCCCTCCACTTT.

The chain combines TRBV20-1 with TRBJ1-2, with TRBD1 identical over 8 bases. Per germline, CDR1 DFQATT and CDR2 SNEGSKA (reference sequence). This CDR3 is 12 amino acids long. The V segment lost 5 bases and the J segment 6 bases; nucleotides outside the gene matches: 5. CDR3 protein: CSALTGDHGYTF. The CDR3 DNA reads TGCAGTGCTCTGACAGGGGACCATGGCTACACCTTC.

This chain connects TRBV2 to TRBJ2-7, with 12 bases matching TRBD2. The better agreement between TRBJ2-5 and the DNA end casts doubt on the J call. CDR3 size: 16 residues. The germline gives CDR1 SNHLY, CDR2 FYNNEI. The chain's CDR3 is CASSLAGGVIGETQYF. The DNA of the CDR3 is TGTGCCAGCAGCCTAGCGGGGGGGGTCATTGGAGAGACCCAGTACTTC.

Points on this clonotype: The junction does not match germline at one end; this may be a read error. The V gene is TRBV20-1, the J gene TRBJ2-3; D gene uncertain. Per the germline V gene, CDR1 is DFQATT and CDR2 is SNEGSKA (reference sequence). The CDR3 extends over 16 amino acids. CDR3 bases: TGCCGTGCTAGAGCACCGACCAGCAAATTCACAGATACGCAGTATTTT. As protein: CRARAPTSKFTDTQYF.

V is TRBV20-1 and J is TRBJ2-7; TRBD1 aligns across 12 bases. The CDR3 runs 14 residues. Trimming cost V 5 bases and J 3 bases; bases outside gene matches: 5. Looked up from germline, CDR1 is DFQATT and CDR2 is SNEGSKA (reference sequence). The CDR3 region has the DNA TGCAGTGCTGTAGGGACAGGGGGCTACTACGAGCAGTACTTC. Translation gives CSAVGTGGYYEQYF.

This clonotype showed up just a few times. V usage is TRBV28 and J usage is TRBJ2-3; 9 bases align to TRBD2. Germline lookup yields CDR1 MDHEN and CDR2 SYDVKM. V lost 3 bases, J lost 4 bases, and 14 bases stayed unmatched. The CDR3 contains 18 residues. CDR3 coding DNA: TGTGCCAGCAGTTTTTCACAATACAGCGGGAGGAGGGCAGATACGCAGTATTTT. Translating it yields CASSFSQYSGRRADTQYF.

The chain uses TRBV18 and TRBJ2-1; the match to TRBD2 covers 13 bases. V was pared by 3 bases and J by 2 bases, with 4 bases of the junction left unmatched. The CDR3 extends over 17 amino acids. In germline, CDR1 is KGHSH, CDR2 LQKENI. The CDR3 sequence is CASSPGLAGVTYNEQFF. CDR3 coding DNA: TGTGCCAGCTCACCCGGACTAGCGGGAGTGACCTACAATGAGCAGTTCTTC.

This clonotype appeared many times. The rearrangement joins TRBV20-1 to TRBJ2-7; a weak D match, TRBD1 (6 bases). CDR1 is DFQATT, CDR2 SNEGSKA, per germline (reference sequence). The ends were cut back, 6 bases at V and 2 bases at J, with 17 bases in the middle. CDR3 size: 14 residues. The CDR3 bases are TGCAGTGCAACCAGAGGGGGACGGCCCTACGAGCAGTACTTC. It codes for CSATRGGRPYEQYF.

This clonotype was detected a few times. This rearrangement joins TRBV2 to TRBJ2-7; possibly TRBD1 for D (6 bases). The CDR3 has 13 residues. Germline V gene sequence: CDR1 SNHLY, CDR2 FYNNEI. Trimming took 3 bases from V and 2 from J, leaving 8 bases between them. CDR3 coding DNA: TGTGCCAGCAGTGAGGGGGCGACCTACGAGCAGTACTTC. Protein: CASSEGATYEQYF.

The chain uses TRBV20-1 and TRBJ1-1; 9 nucleotides line up with TRBD1. Germline V CDR1 and CDR2: DFQATT, SNEGSKA (reference sequence). V shed 3 bases, J shed 10 bases, and the junction held 3 bases outside the gene matches. The CDR3 is made up of 11 amino acids. The CDR3 DNA sequence: TGCAGTGCTAGCGAGGACAGGGGAGCTTTCTTT. It yields the protein CSASEDRGAFF.

The chain has TRBV19 and TRBJ1-1; 7 bases are shared with TRBD1. Germline values: CDR1 LNHDA, CDR2 SQIVND (reference sequence). Trimming removed 9 bases from V and 5 bases from J; junction bases left unmatched: 6. The CDR3 totals 12 residues. The CDR3 nucleotides are TGTGCCAGCTCGACAGGGTGGACTGAAGCTTTCTTT. It yields the protein CASSTGWTEAFF.

With respect to this clonotype: The germline gene is not matched at one end of the junction; a read error may be the cause. The gene calls are TRBV12-3 or TRBV12-4 and TRBJ1-2; maybe TRBD1 (6 bases). The CDR3 extends over 14 amino acids. CDR3: CASSLGGDLYGCTF. Here the CDR3 DNA reads TGTGCCAGCAGCTTAGGGGGGGACCTCTATGGCTGCACCTTC.

As concerns this clonotype: This may arise from a read error, as a much more abundant clone is one base away. The chain combines TRBV29-1 with TRBJ2-3; 7 bases agree with TRBD2. The CDR3 is made up of 14 amino acids. Germline values: CDR1 SQVTM, CDR2 ANQGSEA. The chain's CDR3 is CSVEGASGTGTQYF. In DNA form, the CDR3 reads TGCAGCGTTGAAGGGGCTAGCGGCACAGGTACGCAGTATTTT.

The rearrangement joins TRBV3-1 to TRBJ1-3; D unclear. Germline CDR1 LGHDT, CDR2 YNNKEL (reference sequence). The length of the CDR3 is 16 residues. Trimming removed 0 bases from V and 4 bases from J, with 13 bases in between. CDR3 in DNA: TGTGCCAGCAGCCAAGACCGGCCCAACCCGGGAAACACCATATATTTT. Translated: CASSQDRPNPGNTIYF.

Only a few counts were recorded for this clonotype. The rearrangement links TRBV2 to TRBJ2-7, with 11 bases identical to TRBD2. V trimming: 5 bases; J trimming: 0 bases; junction bases outside the gene matches: 3. This CDR3 contains 15 residues. Germline CDR1 is SNHLY and CDR2 is FYNNEI. Here the CDR3 DNA reads TGTGCCAGCAGTTCTAGCGGGGGGCGCTCCTACGAGCAGTACTTC. It codes for CASSSSGGRSYEQYF.

This clonotype was observed a few times. The chain carries TRBV5-1 and TRBJ1-1; D is uncertain. There are 13 residues in the CDR3. The germline V and J ends were trimmed by 4 bases and 1 base, with 8 bases remaining between them. Germline lookup yields CDR1 SGHRS and CDR2 YFSETQ. The CDR3 region is CASSGRPNTEAFF. The DNA of the CDR3 is TGCGCCAGCAGCGGACGTCCGAACACTGAAGCTTTCTTT. The variable domain in full, completed from reference TRBV5-1 and TRBJ1-1, reads KAGVTQTPRYLIKTRGQQVTLSCSPISGHRSVSWYQQTPGQGLQFLFEYFSETQRNKGNFPGRFSGRQFSNSRSEMNVSTLELGDSALYLCASSGRPNTEAFFGQGTRLTVV.

This clonotype was recorded a few times. The chain employs TRBV7-8 and TRBJ2-4, with unresolved D. The germline V gene encodes CDR1 SGHVS and CDR2 FQNEAQ. The length of the CDR3 is 18 residues. V lost 1 base to trimming and J lost 0 bases, with 16 bases between them. The CDR3 DNA is TGTGCCAGCAGCTTAGTCCCCAAAGGCGAAGTAGCCAAAAACATTCAGTACTTC. Protein product: CASSLVPKGEVAKNIQYF.

The chain links TRBV20-1 to TRBJ2-1; perhaps TRBD1 as D (5 bases). The germline gives CDR1 DFQATT, CDR2 SNEGSKA (reference sequence). CDR3 size: 13 residues. Trimming shortened V by 1 base and J by 7 bases, and 11 bases separated the two germline ends. Here the CDR3 reads CSARGGTGNEQFF. CDR3 DNA sequence: TGCAGTGCTAGAGGGGGCACCGGGAATGAGCAGTTCTTC.

This clonotype was counted many times. The chain has TRBV20-1 and TRBJ1-2; D is ambiguous. The CDR3 is 9 residues long. V shed 4 bases and J shed 3 bases, with 0 bases lying between them. Germline CDR1 and CDR2: DFQATT and SNEGSKA (reference sequence). CDR3 bases: TGCAGTGCTAACTATGGCTACACCTTC. The encoded protein is CSANYGYTF.

The CDR3 spells CSARNPGGTEAFF. The CDR3 nucleotides are TGCAGTGCTAGAAACCCCGGGGGCACTGAAGCTTTCTTT. The chain has TRBV20-1 and TRBJ1-1, with D tentatively TRBD1 (5 bases). CDR1 is DFQATT and CDR2 is SNEGSKA in the germline V gene (reference sequence). This CDR3 is built from 13 residues. Between the trimmed V and J ends, which lost 2 bases and 4 bases, there was a span of 11 bases.

Concerning this clonotype: A much larger clone sits a single nucleotide away, making a read error possible. CDR3 sequence (DNA): TGTGCCAGCAGCTTATGGGACTACCCTTACAATGAGCAGTACTTC. It specifies CASSLWDYPYNEQYF. The rearrangement uses TRBV7-2 and TRBJ2-1; 7 nucleotides line up with TRBD2. The DNA end favors TRBJ2-7, so the J call may be wrong. The CDR3 runs 15 residues. CDR1 and CDR2 from the germline V gene are SGHTA and FQGNSA.

This chain connects TRBV5-1 to TRBJ2-3; tentatively, D is TRBD1 or TRBD2 (5 bases each). In germline, CDR1 is SGHRS, CDR2 YFSETQ. The CDR3 length is 14 residues. The V and J ends lost 6 bases and 6 bases respectively, with 17 bases between them. CDR3 sequence: CASTGGNSGDTQYF. The CDR3 nucleotides are TGCGCCAGCACTGGGGGAAATAGTGGGGATACGCAGTATTTT.